This T cell receptor (beta chain) was identified in a study of vaccination and CD4 T cells after COVID-19. Indicated treatment: 10-day PBMC culture with coronavirus spike peptide pools or control peptides (ViraFEST assay). The Oncomine TCR Beta short-read assay was applied to DNA of cultured CD4+ T cells. Each CDR3 protein is one row after TCRdb ran MiXCR on the PCR reads. The table shows approximately 20,000 distinct CDR3 sequences, with 35% to 45% occurring only once. Germline CDR1 SQVTM, CDR2 ANQGSEA. This CDR3 is built from 14 residues. Trimming stripped 4 bases from V and 7 bases from J, with 16 bases between. A remark on this clonotype: The antigen is not known.

The V gene is TRBV29-1, the J gene TRBJ2-2; maybe TRBD1 (6 bases). The sample consisted of CD4+ T cells from blood, cultured in vitro, taken before SARS-CoV-2 vaccination. The receptor was derived from a human donor who had recovered from COVID-19. The CDR3 loop is CSVGHTGLNGELFF. CDR3 nucleotides: TGCAGCGTTGGTCATACAGGGCTGAACGGGGAGCTGTTTTTT.